The next 26 T cell receptor beta chains were all read from a single sample in a study of T cell changes during pregnancy in multiple sclerosis. Clones were sequenced by immunoSEQ multiplex PCR, and TCRdb holds only the in-frame ones, with some missing. There are nearly 60,000 clones in the sample; 91% occur only once, and about 0.5% lies in the top ten. Material: CD4+ T cells from peripheral blood mononuclear cells, obtained after pregnancy. The receptors here all came from a female donor in good health, enrolled as a control in a pregnancy study.

The rearrangement uses TRBV7-9 and TRBJ1-1; the match to TRBD1 covers 10 bases. Per the germline V gene, CDR1 is SEHNR and CDR2 is FQNEAQ (reference sequence). The length of the CDR3 is 15 residues. V lost 7 bases to trimming and J lost 4 bases; unmatched junction nucleotides: 9. The DNA of the CDR3 is TGTGCCAGCACCCCAGAGGACAGGGGGGGCACTGAAGCTTTCTTT. Translated, it gives CASTPEDRGGTEAFF.

The V call is TRBV4-3, the J call TRBJ2-2, with 8 bases lining up with TRBD1. The CDR3 runs 14 residues. The ends lost 4 bases at V and 4 bases at J; junction bases unmatched: 2. Per germline, CDR1 LGHNA and CDR2 YSLEER. The CDR3 is CASSRTGSTGELFF. The DNA of the CDR3 is TGCGCCAGCAGCCGGACAGGGAGCACCGGGGAGCTGTTTTTT.

This chain uses TRBV5-1 with TRBJ2-7; a weak D match, TRBD2 (6 bases). CDR1 is SGHRS and CDR2 is YFSETQ in the germline V gene. With 0 bases removed from V and 0 bases from J, the gap between germline ends came to 10 bases. The CDR3 has 15 residues. Here the CDR3 reads CASSLDPGDSYEQYF. In nucleotides, the CDR3 is TGCGCCAGCAGCTTGGATCCGGGGGACTCCTACGAGCAGTACTTC.

The J gene is TRBJ1-5, the V gene TRBV7-9; TRBD1 matches 7 bases. The CDR3 runs 15 residues. CDR1 is SEHNR, CDR2 FQNEAQ, per germline (reference sequence). J gave up 4 bases and V 0 bases, and 3 bases lay outside the gene matches. DNA for the CDR3: TGTGCCAGCAGCTTAGCACAGGGGTTTAATCAGCCCCAGCATTTT. It is translated as CASSLAQGFNQPQHF.

This clone was detected once. The chain recombines TRBV4-2 with TRBJ1-2; no clear D. Trimming removed 0 bases from V and 2 bases from J, with 10 bases in between. The CDR3 loop spans 15 amino acids. Germline V CDR1 and CDR2: LGHNA, YNFKEQ. The CDR3 DNA sequence: TGTGCCAGCAGCCAAGAAGTCCAGACAAACTATGGCTACACCTTC. Its translation: CASSQEVQTNYGYTF.

The chain recombines TRBV4-3 with TRBJ2-5; D is undetermined. CDR1 is LGHNA and CDR2 is YSLEER in the germline V gene. The CDR3 is 13 amino acids. V lost 4 bases to trimming and J lost 5 bases, with 11 bases between them. CDR3 residues: CASSPGRRETQYF. CDR3 nucleotide sequence: TGCGCCAGCAGCCCTGGGCGCCGGGAGACCCAGTACTTC.

The rearrangement links TRBV12-5 to TRBJ1-2, with D perhaps TRBD1 (5 bases). Trimming stripped 5 bases from V and 3 bases from J, with 16 bases between. CDR3 length: 15 amino acids. Germline CDR1 reads LGHNT; CDR2 reads FRNRAP. CDR3 amino acids: CASGPGTIGDYGYTF. The CDR3 region has the DNA TGTGCTAGTGGTCCTGGGACTATCGGGGACTATGGCTACACCTTC.

The chain combines TRBV5-4 with TRBJ2-3; D may be TRBD2 (7 bases). Trimming removed 0 bases from V and 0 bases from J, with 11 bases in between. Germline loops: CDR1 SGHNT, CDR2 YYREEE (reference sequence). The CDR3 has 16 amino acids. The CDR3 DNA follows: TGTGCCAGCAGCTTGGATGCGGGGGCTAGCACAGATACGCAGTATTTT. Translated, it gives CASSLDAGASTDTQYF.

CDR3 in DNA: TGTGCCTGGAGTGTAGGAAGCGGAGCTGGAAACACCATATATTTT. It codes for CAWSVGSGAGNTIYF. V is TRBV30 and J is TRBJ1-3; D unclear. The CDR3 consists of 15 residues. The germline V and J ends were trimmed by 0 bases and 2 bases, with 11 bases remaining between them. Germline V CDR1 and CDR2: GTSNPN, SVGIG (reference sequence).

This chain uses TRBV6-5 with TRBJ2-1, with 9 bases aligning to TRBD1. The V and J ends lost 0 bases and 8 bases, in that order; junction bases with no gene match: 5. Germline V gene lookup returns CDR1 MNHEY and CDR2 SVGAGI. The length of the CDR3 is 15 residues. This chain's CDR3 is CASSYSRDRADEQFF. The CDR3 DNA is TGTGCCAGCAGTTACTCCCGGGACAGGGCCGATGAGCAGTTCTTC.

The chain has TRBV7-2 and TRBJ1-1, with 7 bases lining up with TRBD1. The CDR3 extends over 14 amino acids. Trimming removed 1 base from V and 8 bases from J; junction bases left unmatched: 7. Per germline, CDR1 SGHTA and CDR2 FQGNSA. The CDR3 nucleotides are TGTGCCAGCAGCTTAGTTAGAGGGGGCAACGAAGCTTTCTTT. Its translation: CASSLVRGGNEAFF.

The gene calls are TRBV27 and TRBJ2-7; tentative D call: TRBD1 (5 bases). V was trimmed by 4 bases and J by 1 base, leaving 11 bases between them. Per the germline V gene, CDR1 is MNHEY and CDR2 is SMNVEV (reference sequence). The CDR3 runs to 14 residues. This chain's CDR3 is CASSYAGQSYEQYF. The DNA of the CDR3 is TGTGCCAGCAGTTACGCAGGGCAATCCTACGAGCAGTACTTC.

The chain carries TRBV7-6 and TRBJ1-1; D uncertain. Deletions cut 0 bases from V and 1 base from J, with 9 bases between. The CDR3 runs 15 residues. The germline CDR1 and CDR2 sequences are SGHVS and FNYEAQ. The CDR3 here is CASSLAAGTNTEAFF. As DNA, the CDR3 is TGTGCCAGCAGCTTAGCCGCAGGCACGAACACTGAAGCTTTCTTT.

This chain links TRBV11-2 with TRBJ2-7, with 9 nucleotides matching TRBD1. Germline lookup yields CDR1 SGHAT and CDR2 FQNNGV. Trimming at V came to 3 bases and at J to 6 bases, leaving 3 bases not matched to a gene. The CDR3 is 13 residues long. CDR3 sequence reads: CASSFDRGGEQYF. The CDR3 DNA reads TGTGCCAGCAGCTTCGACAGGGGGGGCGAGCAGTACTTC.

This chain joins TRBV18 and TRBJ1-4; TRBD1 agrees at 8 bases. CDR1 and CDR2 (germline): KGHSH, LQKENI. The V and J ends lost 8 bases and 8 bases, in that order; junction bases with no gene match: 13. The CDR3 sequence is 15 residues long. The CDR3 DNA is TGTGCCAGCCTACCACGGGCAGGGGGCTTGGAAAAACTGTTTTTT. It codes for CASLPRAGGLEKLFF.

Here the CDR3 DNA reads TGTGCCACCGGTAGCGGGGGGGTACTCTACAATGAGCAGTTCTTC. Its protein product is CATGSGGVLYNEQFF. The rearrangement uses TRBV25-1 and TRBJ2-1, with TRBD2 identical over 11 bases. CDR1 is MGHDK, CDR2 SYGVNS, per germline. V was clipped by 10 bases and J by 3 bases; unmatched bases: 8. This CDR3 spans 15 amino acids.

This clone appeared a single time. The rearrangement uses TRBV12-5 and TRBJ1-1, with 7 nucleotides matching TRBD1. The ends lost 1 base at V and 6 bases at J; junction bases unmatched: 14. There are 17 residues in the CDR3. Per the germline V gene, CDR1 is LGHNT and CDR2 is FRNRAP. The chain's CDR3 is CASGLASKEGALAEAFF. CDR3 bases: TGTGCTAGTGGTTTGGCGTCAAAAGAGGGGGCGCTGGCTGAAGCTTTCTTT.

The gene calls are TRBV11-2 and TRBJ2-5, with 9 positions matching TRBD1. Germline values: CDR1 SGHAT, CDR2 FQNNGV. Trimming removed 4 bases from V and 7 bases from J; junction bases left unmatched: 7. This CDR3 has 14 residues. The CDR3: CASSSRTGAGTQYF. CDR3 coding DNA: TGTGCCAGCAGCTCTCGGACAGGGGCAGGGACCCAGTACTTC.

The rearrangement links TRBV7-3 to TRBJ2-3; TRBD2 aligns across 12 bases. The CDR3 runs to 16 residues. The ends lost 5 bases at V and 6 bases at J; junction bases unmatched: 9. Looked up from germline, CDR1 is SGHTA and CDR2 is FQGTGA. In nucleotides, the CDR3 is TGTGCCAGCAGCCCCCACCGAACTAGCGGGGGGGATACGCAGTATTTT. It encodes CASSPHRTSGGDTQYF. The variable domain in full, with the rest retrieved from reference TRBV7-3 and TRBJ2-3, is GAGVSQTPSNKVTEKGKYVELRCDPISGHTALYWYRQSLGQGPEFLIYFQGTGAADDSGLPNDRFFAVRPEGSVSTLKIQRTERGDSAVYLCASSPHRTSGGDTQYFGPGTRLTVL.

As regards this clone: The junction differs from germline at one of its ends, possibly a read error. The genes are TRBV11-3 and TRBJ2-7; D might be TRBD1 (6 bases). From germline, CDR1 is SGHNT and CDR2 YENEEA. The CDR3 length is 12 residues. For the CDR3, the DNA is TGTGCCAGCAGCTTCATTCAGGGGACCCCTTTCTTC. It codes for CASSFIQGTPFF.

The rearrangement joins TRBV5-8 to TRBJ1-4; 7 nucleotides match TRBD1. V lost 1 base to trimming and J lost 7 bases; unmatched junction nucleotides: 7. The CDR3 sequence is 15 residues long. Germline CDR1 and CDR2: SGHTS and YDEGEE. The CDR3 region is CASSLYLAGGEKLFF. The DNA for the CDR3 is TGTGCCAGCAGCTTGTATTTGGCAGGGGGTGAAAAACTGTTTTTT.

The CDR3 DNA reads as TGTGCCAGCAGCATAGGACCAGTGGGAGCGACCCAGTACTTC. Amino acid sequence: CASSIGPVGATQYF. The chain uses TRBV7-2 and TRBJ2-5, with a tentative D call TRBD2 (5 bases). V was cut by 5 bases and J by 7 bases, with 17 bases left in between. The CDR3 contains 14 residues. CDR1 and CDR2 (germline): SGHTA, FQGNSA.

The chain links TRBV28 to TRBJ2-3; 7 bases line up with TRBD2. This CDR3 comprises 16 residues. V gave up 6 bases and J gave up 2 bases; unmatched junction bases: 11. CDR1 and CDR2 from the germline V gene are MDHEN and SYDVKM. The CDR3 region has the DNA TGTGCCAGCAGGCTGGTCGCGGGGGTTACCACAGATACGCAGTATTTT. As protein: CASRLVAGVTTDTQYF.

The chain couples TRBV11-2 to TRBJ2-7; maybe TRBD2 (6 bases). The CDR3 is 16 residues long. Trimming left V 2 bases short and J 4 bases short, with 18 bases between. CDR1 is SGHAT, CDR2 FQNNGV, per germline. CDR3 residues: CASSLTWDLEQYEQYF. The CDR3, as DNA: TGTGCCAGCAGCTTAACCTGGGACTTAGAACAGTACGAGCAGTACTTC.

The V and J genes are TRBV18 and TRBJ2-2; D unresolved. The V end was cut by 3 bases, the J end by 5 bases, with 7 bases between. From germline, CDR1 is KGHSH and CDR2 LQKENI. The CDR3 has 13 residues. CDR3 sequence: CASSPPLTGELFF. The CDR3 bases are TGTGCCAGCTCACCTCCCCTAACCGGGGAGCTGTTTTTT.

The chain is built from TRBV20-1 and TRBJ2-7; tentative D call: TRBD1 (5 bases). This CDR3 contains 11 residues. Germline V CDR1 and CDR2: DFQATT, SNEGSKA (reference sequence). Deletions cut 3 bases from V and 8 bases from J, with 11 bases between. This chain's CDR3 is CSASTGRKQYF. The CDR3 region has the DNA TGCAGTGCTAGCACAGGCAGGAAGCAGTACTTC.